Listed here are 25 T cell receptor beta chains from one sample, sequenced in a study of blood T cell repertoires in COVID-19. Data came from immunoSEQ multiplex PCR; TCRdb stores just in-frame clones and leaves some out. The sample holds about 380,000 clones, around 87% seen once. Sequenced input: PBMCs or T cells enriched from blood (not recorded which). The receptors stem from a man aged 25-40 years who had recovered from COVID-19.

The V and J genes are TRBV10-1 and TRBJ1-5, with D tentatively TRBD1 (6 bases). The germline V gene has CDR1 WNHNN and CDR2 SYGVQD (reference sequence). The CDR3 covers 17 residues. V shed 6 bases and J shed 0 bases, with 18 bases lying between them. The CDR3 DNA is TGCGCCAGCAGCGACTCAGAGGGGGAGTATAGCAATCAGCCCCAGCATTTT. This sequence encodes CASSDSEGEYSNQPQHF.

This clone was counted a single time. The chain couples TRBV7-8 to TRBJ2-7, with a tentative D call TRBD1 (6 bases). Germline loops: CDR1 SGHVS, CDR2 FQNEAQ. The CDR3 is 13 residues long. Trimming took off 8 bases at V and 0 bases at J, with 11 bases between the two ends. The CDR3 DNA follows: TGTGCCAGCCGGGACATCCGCTCCTACGAGCAGTACTTC. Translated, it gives CASRDIRSYEQYF.

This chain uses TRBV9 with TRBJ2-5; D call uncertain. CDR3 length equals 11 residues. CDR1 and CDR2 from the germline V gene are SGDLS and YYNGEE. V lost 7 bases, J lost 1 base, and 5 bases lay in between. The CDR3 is CASGPQETQYF. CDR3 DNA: TGTGCCAGCGGCCCCCAAGAGACCCAGTACTTC.

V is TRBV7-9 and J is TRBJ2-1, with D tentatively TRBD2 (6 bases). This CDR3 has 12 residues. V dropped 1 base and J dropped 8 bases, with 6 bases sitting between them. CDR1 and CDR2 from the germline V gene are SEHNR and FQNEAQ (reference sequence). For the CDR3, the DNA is TGTGCCAGCAGCTTAGGGGGGGATGAGCAGTTCTTC. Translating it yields CASSLGGDEQFF.

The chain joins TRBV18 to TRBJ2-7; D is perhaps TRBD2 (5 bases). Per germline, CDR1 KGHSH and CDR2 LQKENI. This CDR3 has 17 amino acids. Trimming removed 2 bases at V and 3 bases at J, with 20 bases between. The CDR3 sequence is CASSPYGQLGGSYEQYF. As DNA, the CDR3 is TGTGCCAGCTCACCATACGGGCAGTTGGGTGGGAGCTACGAGCAGTACTTC.

The CDR3 bases are TGTGCCAGCTCACCGGACAGGGCGCCAGAGACCCAGTACTTC. This codes for CASSPDRAPETQYF. This chain joins TRBV18 and TRBJ2-5, with TRBD1 matching 8 bases. The CDR3 consists of 14 residues. J lost 4 bases, V lost 3 bases, and 4 bases had no gene match. The germline V gene encodes CDR1 KGHSH and CDR2 LQKENI.

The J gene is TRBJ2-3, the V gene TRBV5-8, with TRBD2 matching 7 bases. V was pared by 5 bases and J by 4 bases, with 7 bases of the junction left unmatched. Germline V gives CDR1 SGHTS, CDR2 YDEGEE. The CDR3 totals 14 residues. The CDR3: CASSRGGTADTQYF. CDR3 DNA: TGTGCCAGCAGTCGCGGGGGAACTGCAGATACGCAGTATTTT.

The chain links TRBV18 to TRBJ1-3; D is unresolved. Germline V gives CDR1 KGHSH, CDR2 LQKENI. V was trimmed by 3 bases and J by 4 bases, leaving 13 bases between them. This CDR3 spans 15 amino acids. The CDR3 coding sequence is TGTGCCAGCTCACCGACACGGCTTGACGGAAACACCATATATTTT. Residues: CASSPTRLDGNTIYF.

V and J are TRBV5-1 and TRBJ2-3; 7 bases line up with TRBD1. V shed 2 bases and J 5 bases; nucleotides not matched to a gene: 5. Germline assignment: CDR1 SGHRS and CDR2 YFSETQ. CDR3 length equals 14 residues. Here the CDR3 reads CASSLGGAGDTQYF. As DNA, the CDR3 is TGCGCCAGCAGCTTAGGGGGCGCGGGAGATACGCAGTATTTT.

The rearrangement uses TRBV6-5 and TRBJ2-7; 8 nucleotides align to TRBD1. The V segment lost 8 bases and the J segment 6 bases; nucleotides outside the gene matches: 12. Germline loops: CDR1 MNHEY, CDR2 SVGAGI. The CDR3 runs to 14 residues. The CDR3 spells CASGRQGITGEQYF. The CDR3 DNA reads TGTGCCAGCGGCCGACAGGGGATCACGGGCGAGCAGTACTTC.

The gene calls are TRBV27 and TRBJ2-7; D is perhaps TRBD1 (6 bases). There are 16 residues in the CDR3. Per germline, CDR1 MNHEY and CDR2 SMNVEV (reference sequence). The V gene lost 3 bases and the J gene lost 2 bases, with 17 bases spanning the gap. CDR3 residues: CASSFRVLQGTYEQYF. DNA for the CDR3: TGTGCCAGCAGTTTCAGGGTTTTACAGGGTACCTACGAGCAGTACTTC.

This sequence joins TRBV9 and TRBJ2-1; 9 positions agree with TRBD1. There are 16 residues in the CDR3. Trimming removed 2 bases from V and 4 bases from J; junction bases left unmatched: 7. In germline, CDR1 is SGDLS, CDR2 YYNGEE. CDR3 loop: CASSVTTGGRYNEQFF. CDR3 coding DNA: TGTGCCAGCAGCGTCACTACAGGGGGCAGGTACAATGAGCAGTTCTTC.

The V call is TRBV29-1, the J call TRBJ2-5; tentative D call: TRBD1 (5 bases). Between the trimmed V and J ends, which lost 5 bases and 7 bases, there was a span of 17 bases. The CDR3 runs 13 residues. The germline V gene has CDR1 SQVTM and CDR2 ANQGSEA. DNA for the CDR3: TGCAGCGTTCACAGGTTCGGCAGCTGGACCCAGTACTTC. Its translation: CSVHRFGSWTQYF.

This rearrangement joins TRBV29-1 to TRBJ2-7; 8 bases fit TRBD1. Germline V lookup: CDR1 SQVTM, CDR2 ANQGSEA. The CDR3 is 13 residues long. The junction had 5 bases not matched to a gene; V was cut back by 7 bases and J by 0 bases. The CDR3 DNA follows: TGCAGCGCTTCCGGGACAGGCTCCTACGAGCAGTACTTC. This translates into CSASGTGSYEQYF.

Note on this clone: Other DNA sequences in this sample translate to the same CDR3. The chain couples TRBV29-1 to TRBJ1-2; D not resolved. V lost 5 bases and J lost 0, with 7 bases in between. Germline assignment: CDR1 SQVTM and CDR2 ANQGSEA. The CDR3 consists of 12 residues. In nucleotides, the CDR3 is TGCAGCGTTACCGACACTAACTATGGCTACACCTTC. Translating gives CSVTDTNYGYTF.

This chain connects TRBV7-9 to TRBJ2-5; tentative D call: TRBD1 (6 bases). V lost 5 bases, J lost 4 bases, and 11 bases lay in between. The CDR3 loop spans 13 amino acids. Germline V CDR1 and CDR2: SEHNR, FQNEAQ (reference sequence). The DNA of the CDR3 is TGTGCCAGCAGCCCTCAGGGGACAGAGACCCAGTACTTC. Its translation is CASSPQGTETQYF. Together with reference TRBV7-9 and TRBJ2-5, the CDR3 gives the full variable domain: DTGVSQNPRHKITKRGQNVTFRCDPISEHNRLYWYRQTLGQGPEFLTYFQNEAQLEKSRLLSDRFSAERPKGSFSTLEIQRTEQGDSAMYLCASSPQGTETQYFGPGTRLLVL.

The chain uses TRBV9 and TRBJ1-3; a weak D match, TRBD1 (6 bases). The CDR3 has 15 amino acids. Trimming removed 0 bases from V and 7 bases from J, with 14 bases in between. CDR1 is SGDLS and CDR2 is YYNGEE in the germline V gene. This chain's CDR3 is CASSVAGGIGNTIYF. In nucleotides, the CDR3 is TGTGCCAGCAGCGTAGCGGGGGGCATCGGGAACACCATATATTTT.

CDR3 sequence (DNA): TGTGCCAGCACTTCCCAGTCGGGGGGCTATGGCTACACCTTC. Amino acids: CASTSQSGGYGYTF. The chain links TRBV27 to TRBJ1-2, with TRBD1 as a possible D gene (5 bases). The CDR3 is 14 residues long. CDR1 and CDR2 (germline): MNHEY, SMNVEV (reference sequence). V gave up 7 bases and J gave up 4 bases, with 16 bases separating them.

The CDR3 DNA follows: TGTGCCAGCAGCATAGGACTAGCGAGTTTCACCGGGGAGCTGTTTTTT. This sequence encodes CASSIGLASFTGELFF. This chain links TRBV9 with TRBJ2-2; TRBD2 agrees at 9 bases. The CDR3 has 16 residues. The trim removed 4 bases at V and 4 bases at J, leaving 8 bases unmatched. Per germline, CDR1 SGDLS and CDR2 YYNGEE.

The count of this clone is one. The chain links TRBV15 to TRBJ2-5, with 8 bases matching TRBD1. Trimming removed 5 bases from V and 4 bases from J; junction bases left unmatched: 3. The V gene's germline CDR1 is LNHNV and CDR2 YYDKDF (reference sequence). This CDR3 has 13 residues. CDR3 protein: CATSQGARETQYF. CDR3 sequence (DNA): TGTGCCACCAGCCAGGGGGCTAGAGAGACCCAGTACTTC.

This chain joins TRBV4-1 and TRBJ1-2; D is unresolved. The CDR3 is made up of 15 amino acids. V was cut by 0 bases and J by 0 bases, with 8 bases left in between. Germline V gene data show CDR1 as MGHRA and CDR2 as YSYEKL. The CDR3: CASSQDTTANYGYTF. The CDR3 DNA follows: TGCGCCAGCAGCCAAGATACCACAGCTAACTATGGCTACACCTTC.

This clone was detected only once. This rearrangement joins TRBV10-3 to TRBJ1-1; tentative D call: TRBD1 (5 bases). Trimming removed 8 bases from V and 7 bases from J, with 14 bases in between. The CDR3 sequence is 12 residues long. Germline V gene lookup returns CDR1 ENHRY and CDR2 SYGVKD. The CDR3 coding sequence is TGTGCCATCCACGCGGGGGGGAGTGAAGCTTTCTTT. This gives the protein CAIHAGGSEAFF.

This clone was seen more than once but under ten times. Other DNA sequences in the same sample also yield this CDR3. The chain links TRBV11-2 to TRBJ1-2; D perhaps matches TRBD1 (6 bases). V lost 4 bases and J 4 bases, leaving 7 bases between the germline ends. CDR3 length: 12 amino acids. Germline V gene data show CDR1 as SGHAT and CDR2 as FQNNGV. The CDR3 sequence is CASSSDSYGYTF. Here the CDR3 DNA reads TGTGCCAGCAGCTCGGACAGCTATGGCTACACCTTC.

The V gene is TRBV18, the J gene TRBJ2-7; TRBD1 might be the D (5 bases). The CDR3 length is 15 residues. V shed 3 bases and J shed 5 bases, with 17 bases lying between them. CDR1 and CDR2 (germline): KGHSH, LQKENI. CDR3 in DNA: TGTGCCAGCTCACCGGCAGGGCAGAAGGGCCACGAGCAGTACTTC. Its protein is CASSPAGQKGHEQYF.

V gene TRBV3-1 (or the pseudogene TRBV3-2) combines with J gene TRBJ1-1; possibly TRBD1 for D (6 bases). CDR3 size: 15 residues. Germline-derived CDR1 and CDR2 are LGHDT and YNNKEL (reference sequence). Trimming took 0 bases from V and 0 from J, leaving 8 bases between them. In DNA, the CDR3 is TGTGCCAGCAGCCAAGATCAGGGGATGAACACTGAAGCTTTCTTT. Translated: CASSQDQGMNTEAFF.